One sample yielded the 32 T cell receptor beta chains listed below, sequenced in a study of shared clonotypes between healthy human individuals. Only CD45RO-negative cells positively selected for CCR7 counted as naive CD8 cells, so terminally differentiated effector memory CD45RA+ cells were excluded. Repertoires were generated with immunoSEQ multiplex PCR, while TCRdb's copy carries only in-frame clones and drops some. The data contain about 2,200,000 clones, around 93% of them singletons. Sequencing was done on a sample of naive CD8+ T cells from PBMCs. The receptors here all came from a man aged 18-30 years in good health. Some clones in this sample may be carry-over from other donors' samples.

The CDR3 reads CASSSVPLGDTQYF. CDR3 bases: TGTGCCAGCAGTTCCGTTCCTCTCGGAGATACGCAGTATTTT. The J gene is TRBJ2-3, the V gene TRBV27; no firm D call. Germline V gene sequence: CDR1 MNHEY, CDR2 SMNVEV (reference sequence). The CDR3 runs 14 residues. Deletions cut 4 bases from V and 5 bases from J, with 13 bases between.

This clone has only a few counts. The chain has TRBV7-9 and TRBJ1-2; the D is unclear. The germline gives CDR1 SEHNR, CDR2 FQNEAQ (reference sequence). V lost 1 base and J 10 bases, leaving 7 bases between the germline ends. CDR3 length: 11 residues. The CDR3 nucleotides are TGTGCCAGCAGCTTAGGGAGGACCTACACCTTC. It yields the protein CASSLGRTYTF.

V and J are TRBV27 and TRBJ1-5, with TRBD1 as a possible D gene (6 bases). V was pared by 5 bases and J by 6 bases, with 14 bases between. Germline V gene data show CDR1 as MNHEY and CDR2 as SMNVEV (reference sequence). The length of the CDR3 is 14 residues. The CDR3 sequence: CASSNRGASQPQHF. CDR3 DNA: TGTGCCAGCAGTAACCGGGGGGCCAGTCAGCCCCAGCATTTT.

The rearrangement links TRBV6-6 to TRBJ2-5; D might be TRBD2 (5 bases). This CDR3 has 13 amino acids. The germline V gene encodes CDR1 MNHNY and CDR2 SVGAGI (reference sequence). V was trimmed by 6 bases and J by 5 bases, leaving 13 bases between them. The chain's CDR3 is CASRGYGEETQYF. The CDR3 coding sequence is TGTGCCAGCAGGGGGTACGGGGAGGAGACCCAGTACTTC.

This chain connects TRBV28 to TRBJ2-3; 10 bases line up with TRBD2. CDR1 is MDHEN, CDR2 SYDVKM, per germline. The CDR3 loop spans 13 amino acids. With V trimmed by 10 bases and J by 6 bases, 7 bases remained unmatched. CDR3 bases: TGTGCCACCGGACTAGCGGAGGAGGATACGCAGTATTTT. Amino acids: CATGLAEEDTQYF.

This chain joins TRBV21-1 and TRBJ2-3; the table calls TRBD1, which could not be checked here. TRBV21-1 is a listed pseudogene. CDR3 length equals 18 residues. In DNA form, the CDR3 reads TGTGCCAGCAGGGATACAAACGGGGACAGCAATAACACAGATACGCAGTATTTT. As protein: CASRDTNGDSNNTDTQYF.

The V call is TRBV11-2, the J call TRBJ2-1; 10 bases line up with TRBD2. The germline gives CDR1 SGHAT, CDR2 FQNNGV. The trim removed 0 bases at V and 3 bases at J, leaving 11 bases unmatched. This CDR3 has 19 amino acids. The CDR3 sequence is CASSLEDGLAGERYNEQFF. Written as DNA, the CDR3 is TGTGCCAGCAGCTTAGAAGATGGGCTAGCGGGAGAGCGCTACAATGAGCAGTTCTTC.

The CDR3 loop is CASSLADRTYGYTF. The CDR3 DNA follows: TGTGCCAGCAGCTTAGCCGACAGGACCTATGGCTACACCTTC. The chain couples TRBV7-8 to TRBJ1-2, with D tentatively TRBD1 (6 bases). The CDR3 extends over 14 amino acids. The germline V gene has CDR1 SGHVS and CDR2 FQNEAQ. V lost 0 bases and J lost 4, with 9 bases in between.

This clone was picked up a small number of times. This chain links TRBV7-8 with TRBJ1-1; no clear D. The CDR3 sequence is 13 residues long. Germline V gives CDR1 SGHVS, CDR2 FQNEAQ. V lost 4 bases to trimming and J lost 5 bases, with 11 bases between them. Written as DNA, the CDR3 is TGTGCCAGCAGCTCGGCCTGGGAGACTGAAGCTTTCTTT. Translating it yields CASSSAWETEAFF. Full variable domain (outside the CDR3, taken from reference TRBV7-8 and TRBJ1-1): GAGVSQSPRYKVAKRGQDVALRCDPISGHVSLFWYQQALGQGPEFLTYFQNEAQLDKSGLPSDRFFAERPEGSVSTLKIQRTQQEDSAVYLCASSSAWETEAFFGQGTRLTVV.

The chain links TRBV28 to TRBJ1-1; 10 positions agree with TRBD1. The CDR3 covers 17 residues. Losses at the gene ends were 3 bases for V and 0 bases for J; bases not matched to a gene: 7. Germline-derived CDR1 and CDR2 are MDHEN and SYDVKM. CDR3 bases: TGTGCCAGCAGTTTTATTTTCGGACAGGGGGTGAACACTGAAGCTTTCTTT. It encodes CASSFIFGQGVNTEAFF.

This clone was observed a handful of times. The chain employs TRBV28 and TRBJ1-1, with D uncertain. This CDR3 spans 11 amino acids. With 7 bases removed from V and 2 bases from J, the gap between germline ends came to 5 bases. The germline V gene encodes CDR1 MDHEN and CDR2 SYDVKM. CDR3 sequence: CASKDNTEAFF. CDR3 DNA: TGTGCCAGCAAGGACAACACTGAAGCTTTCTTT.

This chain links TRBV27 with TRBJ2-3; no definite D call. The V end was cut by 8 bases, the J end by 2 bases, with 11 bases between. Germline V lookup: CDR1 MNHEY, CDR2 SMNVEV (reference sequence). This CDR3 region has 13 residues. The chain's CDR3 is CASFSANTDTQYF. The CDR3 DNA reads as TGTGCCAGCTTCTCGGCGAACACAGATACGCAGTATTTT.

This clone has just one count. The chain recombines TRBV11-2 with TRBJ2-5, with 13 bases that match TRBD2. The V gene end was trimmed by 7 bases and the J gene end by 2 bases; junction bases not matched to a gene: 7. The CDR3 totals 16 residues. Germline V lookup: CDR1 SGHAT, CDR2 FQNNGV. CDR3 in DNA: TGTGCCAGCACGGGACTAGCGGGAATCCGGCAAGAGACCCAGTACTTC. Its protein product is CASTGLAGIRQETQYF. The full variable domain, completed using reference TRBV11-2 and TRBJ2-5, is EAGVAQSPRYKIIEKRQSVAFWCNPISGHATLYWYQQILGQGPKLLIQFQNNGVVDDSQLPKDRFSAERLKGVDSTLKIQPAKLEDSAVYLCASTGLAGIRQETQYFGPGTRLLVL.

The chain carries TRBV9 and TRBJ1-1; D unclear. Germline assignment: CDR1 SGDLS and CDR2 YYNGEE. The V and J ends lost 0 bases and 7 bases respectively, with 10 bases between them. The CDR3 runs 13 residues. The chain's CDR3 is CASSVGAPGEAFF. The CDR3 DNA is TGTGCCAGCAGCGTAGGAGCCCCGGGTGAAGCTTTCTTT.

The chain is built from TRBV4-3 and TRBJ2-1; possibly TRBD2 for D (5 bases). CDR1 is LGHNA and CDR2 is YSLEER in the germline V gene. This CDR3 has 18 amino acids. The germline V and J ends were trimmed by 3 bases and 6 bases, with 24 bases remaining between them. CDR3 bases: TGCGCCAGCAGCCACCCCCCAACGGGAAGCGGAGACACCAATGAGCAGTTCTTC. It translates to CASSHPPTGSGDTNEQFF.

Only one count was recorded for this clone. The chain couples TRBV27 to TRBJ2-7; possible D gene TRBD1, 6 bases. Trimming took off 10 bases at V and 2 bases at J, with 15 bases between the two ends. The CDR3 is made up of 13 amino acids. Looked up from germline, CDR1 is MNHEY and CDR2 is SMNVEV (reference sequence). CDR3 sequence (DNA): TGTGCCACCGGGTTAAGGGGGACCTACGAGCAGTACTTC. It translates to CATGLRGTYEQYF.

The chain is built from TRBV7-9 and TRBJ2-7; 9 bases line up with TRBD1. The V segment lost 5 bases and the J segment 5 bases; nucleotides outside the gene matches: 4. The CDR3 has 13 amino acids. Germline loops: CDR1 SEHNR, CDR2 FQNEAQ (reference sequence). The CDR3 region is CASSPGQGNEQYF. The CDR3 DNA reads as TGTGCCAGCAGCCCCGGACAGGGGAACGAGCAGTACTTC.

Turning to this clone: The sample holds other DNA sequences that translate to the same CDR3. V is TRBV9 and J is TRBJ2-5; 7 positions agree with TRBD1. J was trimmed by 2 bases and V by 1 base; bases with no gene match: 2. The CDR3 contains 14 residues. Germline lookup yields CDR1 SGDLS and CDR2 YYNGEE. Written as DNA, the CDR3 is TGTGCCAGCAGCGTATGGGACAGACAAGAGACCCAGTACTTC. This sequence encodes CASSVWDRQETQYF.

The chain couples TRBV19 to TRBJ1-2, with 8 bases that match TRBD1. Trimming at V came to 8 bases and at J to 8 bases, leaving 10 bases not matched to a gene. The CDR3 length is 13 residues. Germline CDR1 LNHDA, CDR2 SQIVND (reference sequence). DNA of the CDR3: TGTGCCAGTGACGACAGGGGTCTAGAAGGCTACACCTTC. This codes for CASDDRGLEGYTF.

The gene calls are TRBV2 and TRBJ1-3, with no clear D. Trimming removed 4 bases from V and 8 bases from J, with 18 bases in between. The CDR3 spans 15 residues. The germline gives CDR1 SNHLY, CDR2 FYNNEI. The CDR3 is CASSAGLGGRDTIYF. CDR3 in DNA: TGTGCCAGCAGTGCGGGTCTTGGTGGAAGAGACACCATATATTTT.

This rearrangement joins TRBV7-9 to TRBJ2-6, with TRBD1 identical over 11 bases. J lost 0 bases, V lost 1 base, and 2 bases had no gene match. This CDR3 spans 18 amino acids. Germline assignment: CDR1 SEHNR and CDR2 FQNEAQ (reference sequence). The CDR3 DNA reads TGTGCCAGCAGCTTAGGGACAGGGGGCTCCTCTGGGGCCAACGTCCTGACTTTC. Its translation is CASSLGTGGSSGANVLTF.

Here the CDR3 DNA reads TGTGCCAGCAGTTTAGTAGCGGGAGCAGATACGCAGTATTTT. This codes for CASSLVAGADTQYF. The chain links TRBV27 to TRBJ2-3, with 9 positions matching TRBD2. The CDR3 loop spans 14 amino acids. Germline CDR1 reads MNHEY; CDR2 reads SMNVEV (reference sequence). V shed 2 bases and J 4 bases; nucleotides not matched to a gene: 1.

The rearrangement links TRBV11-2 to TRBJ2-7; either TRBD1 or TRBD2 may fit D (5 bases each). CDR3 length: 14 residues. Germline-derived CDR1 and CDR2 are SGHAT and FQNNGV. The V end lost 5 bases, the J end lost 3 bases, and 14 bases lay between the germline ends. The CDR3 region has the DNA TGTGCCAGCAGCCCGGGACGGAGACTCTACGAGCAGTACTTC. This sequence encodes CASSPGRRLYEQYF.

The chain employs TRBV5-8 and TRBJ2-3; D might be TRBD1 (7 bases). V lost 2 bases and J lost 3, with 13 bases in between. Germline V gene lookup returns CDR1 SGHTS and CDR2 YDEGEE. CDR3 length equals 15 residues. The CDR3 loop is CASSFLQGGTDTQYF. Here the CDR3 DNA reads TGTGCCAGCAGCTTTCTCCAGGGGGGAACAGATACGCAGTATTTT.

The table lists this clone with a few counts. The V and J genes are TRBV10-1 and TRBJ1-5; D not certain. Germline V gives CDR1 WNHNN, CDR2 SYGVQD (reference sequence). This CDR3 contains 14 residues. V lost 6 bases, J lost 2 bases, and 11 bases lay in between. The CDR3 bases are TGCGCCAGCAGCAAGTTCTTGGGCAATCAGCCCCAGCATTTT. Protein: CASSKFLGNQPQHF.

The chain carries TRBV2 and TRBJ2-1; 8 positions match TRBD2. Germline-derived CDR1 and CDR2 are SNHLY and FYNNEI. The ends lost 4 bases at V and 1 base at J; junction bases unmatched: 3. This CDR3 has 15 amino acids. The CDR3 coding sequence is TGTGCCAGCAGTGTGGCTAGCGGGTCCTACAATGAGCAGTTCTTC. Protein sequence: CASSVASGSYNEQFF.

The chain couples TRBV15 to TRBJ2-5; D is undetermined. This CDR3 has 15 residues. The V end was cut by 0 bases, the J end by 2 bases, with 10 bases between. Germline assignment: CDR1 LNHNV and CDR2 YYDKDF (reference sequence). CDR3 protein: CATSREFHIQETQYF. Written as DNA, the CDR3 is TGTGCCACCAGCAGAGAGTTTCACATTCAAGAGACCCAGTACTTC.

This clone came up a few times. Different DNA sequences within this sample yield the same CDR3. This chain joins TRBV6-5 and TRBJ1-1; TRBD1 is a possible D gene (5 bases). The V end was cut by 2 bases, the J end by 3 bases, with 7 bases between. Per germline, CDR1 MNHEY and CDR2 SVGAGI. CDR3 size: 13 residues. CDR3 protein: CASSYEGHTEAFF. The CDR3 DNA is TGTGCCAGCAGTTACGAGGGACACACTGAAGCTTTCTTT.

The rearrangement links TRBV4-1 to TRBJ2-3; D unresolved. Between the trimmed V and J ends, which lost 0 bases and 5 bases, there was a span of 15 bases. The length of the CDR3 is 16 residues. CDR1 is MGHRA, CDR2 YSYEKL, per germline. This CDR3 is CASSQEGNSWGDTQYF. In nucleotides, the CDR3 is TGCGCCAGCAGCCAAGAAGGTAACTCGTGGGGAGATACGCAGTATTTT.

V and J are TRBV7-7 and TRBJ2-1; D uncertain. The V gene's germline CDR1 is SSHAT and CDR2 FNYEAQ (reference sequence). V lost 5 bases, J lost 9 bases, and 14 bases lay in between. The CDR3 is made up of 13 amino acids. CDR3 sequence (DNA): TGTGCCAGCAGCCCCGGACCACTTTCTGAGCAGTTCTTC. It specifies CASSPGPLSEQFF.

The V gene is TRBV11-2, the J gene TRBJ2-1; D perhaps matches TRBD2 (6 bases). The germline V gene has CDR1 SGHAT and CDR2 FQNNGV. This CDR3 spans 14 amino acids. Trimming removed 2 bases from V and 6 bases from J, with 11 bases in between. The CDR3 spells CASSLSRGSNEQFF. CDR3 nucleotides: TGTGCCAGCAGCTTATCCCGGGGGAGCAATGAGCAGTTCTTC. The whole variable domain, remainder taken from reference TRBV11-2 and TRBJ2-1, is EAGVAQSPRYKIIEKRQSVAFWCNPISGHATLYWYQQILGQGPKLLIQFQNNGVVDDSQLPKDRFSAERLKGVDSTLKIQPAKLEDSAVYLCASSLSRGSNEQFFGPGTRLTVL.

The chain recombines TRBV10-1 with TRBJ2-1; D perhaps matches TRBD2 (6 bases). The germline V gene encodes CDR1 WNHNN and CDR2 SYGVQD (reference sequence). Trimming pared 5 bases from V and 7 bases from J, leaving 18 bases between. The CDR3 length is 15 residues. The CDR3 coding sequence is TGCGCCAGCAGTAAATCCGGGAGTATTCGGAATGAGCAGTTCTTC. The encoded protein is CASSKSGSIRNEQFF.